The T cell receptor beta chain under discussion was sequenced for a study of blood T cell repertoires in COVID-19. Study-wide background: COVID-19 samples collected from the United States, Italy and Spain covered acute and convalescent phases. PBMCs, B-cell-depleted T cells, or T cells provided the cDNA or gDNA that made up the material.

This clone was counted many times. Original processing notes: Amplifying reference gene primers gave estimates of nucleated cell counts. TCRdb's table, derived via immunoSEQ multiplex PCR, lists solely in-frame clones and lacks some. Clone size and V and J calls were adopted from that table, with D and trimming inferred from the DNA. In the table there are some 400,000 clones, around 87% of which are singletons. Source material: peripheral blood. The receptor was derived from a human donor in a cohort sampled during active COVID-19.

DNA for the CDR3: TGTGCAAGTCGTTTAACGGCCCCACCGGAGACTAGCGGGGGGGACGTTGGACGGACCCAGTACTTC. Protein: CASRLTAPPETSGGDVGRTQYF. The chain combines TRBV12-2 with TRBJ2-5; the table's D call TRBD2 went unverified against the DNA. TRBV12-2 is a pseudogene. There are 22 residues in the CDR3.